This T cell receptor beta chain was found in a study of T cell responses to AZD1222 COVID-19 vaccine. This clone was detected only once. Its antigen is undetermined. A junction boundary mismatches the germline segment, possibly from a read error. Overall study results and limits: It was only after the peak T cell response that any repertoires were sampled. Mapped onto spike, vaccine-associated CD4 TCRs spanned it and were dominant at 160-218 and 743-854. Possibly, clonal diversity was underestimated; donors were largely white British and included more females.

Profiling relied on immunoSEQ multiplex PCR, and the TCRdb table lists in-frame clones only, not all of them. The table has about 150,000 clones, about 89% seen once. This CDR3 is built from 12 residues. The sequenced sample was peripheral blood, obtained 28 days after the second AZD1222 dose. The chain joins TRBV12-3 or TRBV12-4 to TRBJ1-3; no clear D gene. The receptor was derived from an adult who received the AZD1222 COVID-19 vaccine. The CDR3 nucleotides read TGTGCCAGCAGTTTAATGGGAAGCACCATATATTTT. It codes for CASSLMGSTIYF.